Listed here is a single T cell receptor beta chain. Its antigen is not known. Losses at the gene ends were 3 bases for V and 5 bases for J; bases not matched to a gene: 8. There are 14 residues in the CDR3. Germline-derived CDR1 and CDR2 are SGDLS and YYNGEE. The 120-subject validation cohort, separate from the approximately 640-subject first cohort, included the donors. Sequencing was performed with immunoSEQ multiplex PCR; in TCRdb, only in-frame clones are kept and a portion is missing. The sample includes under 250,000 clones, roughly 87% of them seen just once. The sample belongs to a study of cytomegalovirus exposure and HLA in healthy donors. Study-wide results and limits: CMV antigen specificity was confirmed in vitro for three CMV-associated chains.

This TCR was sampled from a young man in good health and CMV-seropositive. The chain recombines TRBV9 with TRBJ2-7, with TRBD1 identical over 7 bases. Sequencing was done on a sample of PBMCs. CDR3 coding DNA: TGTGCCAGCAGCGAAGGGGGCCTTAGCGACGAGCAGTACTTC. As protein: CASSEGGLSDEQYF.